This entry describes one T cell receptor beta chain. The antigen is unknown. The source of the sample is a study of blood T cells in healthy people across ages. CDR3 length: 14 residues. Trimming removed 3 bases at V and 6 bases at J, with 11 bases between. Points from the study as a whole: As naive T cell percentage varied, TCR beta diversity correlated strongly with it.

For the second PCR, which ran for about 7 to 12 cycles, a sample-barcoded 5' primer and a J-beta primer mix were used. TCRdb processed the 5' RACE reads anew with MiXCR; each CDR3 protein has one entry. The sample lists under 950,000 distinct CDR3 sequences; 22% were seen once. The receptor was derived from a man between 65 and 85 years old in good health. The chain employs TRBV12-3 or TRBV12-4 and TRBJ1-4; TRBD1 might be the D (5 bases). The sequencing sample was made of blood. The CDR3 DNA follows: TGTGCCAGCAGTTTGGACACGGCAGATGAAAAACTGTTTTTT. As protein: CASSLDTADEKLFF.